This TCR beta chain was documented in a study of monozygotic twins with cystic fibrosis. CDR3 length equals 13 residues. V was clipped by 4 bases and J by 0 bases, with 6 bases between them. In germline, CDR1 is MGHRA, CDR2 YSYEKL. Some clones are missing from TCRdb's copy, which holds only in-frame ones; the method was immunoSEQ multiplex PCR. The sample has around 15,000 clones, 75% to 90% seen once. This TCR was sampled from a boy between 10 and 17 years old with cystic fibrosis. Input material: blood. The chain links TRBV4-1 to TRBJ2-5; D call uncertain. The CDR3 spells CASSPSHQETQYF. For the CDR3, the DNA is TGCGCCAGCAGCCCCTCCCACCAAGAGACCCAGTACTTC.